The clone carrying this TCR beta chain has a single count. These data come from a study of blood T cell repertoires in COVID-19. The CDR3 is made up of 14 amino acids. Germline loops: CDR1 KGHDR, CDR2 SFDVKD. V shed 3 bases and J shed 2 bases, with 7 bases lying between them. How the authors handled the data: Researchers report that nucleated cell counts were estimated from reference gene primer amplification. The protocol was immunoSEQ multiplex PCR, while the TCRdb copy is restricted to in-frame clones and leaves out a portion. The V and J calls and clone size come from that table; D and trimming were worked out from the DNA. The data hold fewer than 400,000 clones, with around 86% observed a single time. Those enrolled, adults aged roughly 18 to 89 years, came from fewer than 25 US areas. Participant reports of clinical history set cohort assignment.

The J gene is TRBJ2-1, the V gene TRBV24-1, with D perhaps matching TRBD2 (6 bases). This TCR was sampled from a man in his sixties who had recovered from COVID-19. Sequenced sample: PBMCs or T cells enriched from blood (not recorded which). The CDR3 bases are TGTGCCACCAGTGATACGGGGGCCTACAATGAGCAGTTCTTC. It translates to CATSDTGAYNEQFF.